The 23 T cell receptor beta chains below all came from one sample that was sequenced in a study of OX40 agonist ivuxolimab in advanced cancers. To prepare the library, the immunoSEQ multiplex PCR assay was applied. TCRdb obtained this table from immuneACCESS and retained in-frame rearrangements with V and J assigned. These tables miss some clones; where compared with another copy, unresolved V genes account for less than half of the shortfall, and the remainder is unexplained. The sample table holds 80,000 to 90,000 clones, of which approximately 79% were seen once. 1.5% to 2% of the sample goes to the ten largest clones. The sample consisted of CD4+ or CD8+ T cells sorted from blood, taken in a trial of the OX40 agonist ivuxolimab. These receptors originate from an adult with an advanced solid tumor such as melanoma, head and neck, liver or kidney cancer.

The chain carries TRBV19 and TRBJ2-7, with D possibly being TRBD1 or TRBD2 (5 bases each). V lost 6 bases, J lost 4 bases, and 13 bases lay in between. The CDR3 loop spans 13 amino acids. Germline CDR1 reads LNHDA; CDR2 reads SQIVND (reference sequence). CDR3 in amino acids: CASRPGGGYEQYF. CDR3 DNA sequence: TGTGCCAGTAGACCCGGTGGGGGTTACGAGCAGTACTTC. Together with reference TRBV19 and TRBJ2-7, the CDR3 gives the full variable domain: DGGITQSPKYLFRKEGQNVTLSCEQNLNHDAMYWYRQDPGQGLRLIYYSQIVNDFQKGDIAEGYSVSREKKESFPLTVTSAQKNPTAFYLCASRPGGGYEQYFGPGTRLTVT.

This clone turned up a few times. V and J are TRBV19 and TRBJ1-4; D is possibly TRBD1 (5 bases). Germline V gives CDR1 LNHDA, CDR2 SQIVND (reference sequence). V lost 3 bases and J lost 8, with 22 bases in between. This CDR3 spans 17 amino acids. The CDR3 region has the DNA TGTGCCAGTAGTATTGCCATGGGGGAGGCAGGGCTGGAAAAACTGTTTTTT. Amino acid sequence: CASSIAMGEAGLEKLFF.

The chain recombines TRBV7-2 with TRBJ1-3; D is possibly TRBD1 (6 bases). V was cut by 1 base and J by 4 bases, with 14 bases left in between. Germline V lookup: CDR1 SGHTA, CDR2 FQGNSA. The CDR3 contains 16 residues. CDR3 region: CASSLEGVERGNTIYF. The DNA for the CDR3 is TGTGCCAGCAGCTTAGAGGGGGTGGAACGGGGAAACACCATATATTTT. Complete variable domain (other parts from reference TRBV7-2 and TRBJ1-3): GAGVSQSPSNKVTEKGKDVELRCDPISGHTALYWYRQSLGQGLEFLIYFQGNSAPDKSGLPSDRFSAERTGGSVSTLTIQRTQQEDSAVYLCASSLEGVERGNTIYFGEGSWLTVV.

The J gene is TRBJ1-4, the V gene TRBV6-5; TRBD1 matches at 7 bases. From germline, CDR1 is MNHEY and CDR2 SVGAGI. This CDR3 is built from 15 residues. V shed 6 bases and J 8 bases; nucleotides not matched to a gene: 12. The CDR3 sequence is CASSDNRGEGEKLFF. In DNA form, the CDR3 reads TGTGCCAGCAGCGATAACAGGGGAGAGGGAGAAAAACTGTTTTTT.

The chain has TRBV19 and TRBJ2-7; maybe TRBD1 (7 bases). The CDR3 has 15 residues. The V gene lost 5 bases and the J gene lost 5 bases, with 19 bases spanning the gap. Germline lookup yields CDR1 LNHDA and CDR2 SQIVND (reference sequence). CDR3 residues: CASSAQGGEGNEQYF. The CDR3 DNA reads TGTGCCAGTAGTGCCCAGGGGGGCGAGGGGAACGAGCAGTACTTC. The full variable domain, with the rest looked up from reference TRBV19 and TRBJ2-7, is DGGITQSPKYLFRKEGQNVTLSCEQNLNHDAMYWYRQDPGQGLRLIYYSQIVNDFQKGDIAEGYSVSREKKESFPLTVTSAQKNPTAFYLCASSAQGGEGNEQYFGPGTRLTVT.

This clone has just one count. V is TRBV27 and J is TRBJ1-4; no firm D call. The ends were cut back, 7 bases at V and 10 bases at J, with 13 bases in the middle. The CDR3 is 12 residues long. Germline lookup yields CDR1 MNHEY and CDR2 SMNVEV (reference sequence). The CDR3 DNA reads TGTGCCAGCAAGGATGAACTGGGAAAACTGTTTTTT. As protein: CASKDELGKLFF.

DNA for the CDR3: TGTGCCAGCAGTGAAGGAATGGGACCCTACGAGCAGTACTTC. Amino acids: CASSEGMGPYEQYF. This rearrangement joins TRBV6-1 to TRBJ2-7; perhaps D is TRBD1 or TRBD2 (5 bases each). Germline CDR1 reads MNHNS; CDR2 reads SASEGT. The CDR3 has 14 residues. V lost 1 base and J lost 2, with 9 bases in between.

The chain recombines TRBV15 with TRBJ1-5; D is unresolved. The V end lost 1 base, the J end lost 6 bases, and 7 bases lay between the germline ends. Germline V gene lookup returns CDR1 LNHNV and CDR2 YYDKDF (reference sequence). This CDR3 is built from 13 residues. CDR3 protein: CATSRAFIQPQHF. The DNA for the CDR3 is TGTGCCACCAGCAGAGCTTTCATTCAGCCCCAGCATTTT.

V gene TRBV19 combines with J gene TRBJ2-7; D not certain. The CDR3 spans 14 residues. The V gene lost 4 bases and the J gene lost 2 bases, with 12 bases spanning the gap. The germline V gene has CDR1 LNHDA and CDR2 SQIVND (reference sequence). The CDR3 is CASSNPPQTYEQYF. CDR3 bases: TGTGCCAGTAGTAATCCTCCACAAACCTACGAGCAGTACTTC.

The CDR3, as DNA: TGTGCCAGCAGCCAAGAATACGGGGGCGGCACAGATACGCAGTATTTT. Residues: CASSQEYGGGTDTQYF. This chain connects TRBV4-2 to TRBJ2-3, with D perhaps matching TRBD1 or TRBD2 (6 bases each). The germline V gene has CDR1 LGHNA and CDR2 YNFKEQ. V was pared by 0 bases and J by 1 base, with 11 bases between. The CDR3 is 16 residues long.

The chain links TRBV7-9 to TRBJ2-3, with 10 positions matching TRBD1. V was clipped by 0 bases and J by 7 bases; unmatched bases: 10. The germline V gene has CDR1 SEHNR and CDR2 FQNEAQ (reference sequence). The CDR3 is made up of 17 amino acids. CDR3 residues: CASSLAFRDRGRNTQYF. DNA of the CDR3: TGTGCCAGCAGCTTAGCTTTTCGGGACAGGGGAAGAAATACGCAGTATTTT. The full variable domain, its missing parts supplied by reference TRBV7-9 and TRBJ2-3, is DTGVSQNPRHKITKRGQNVTFRCDPISEHNRLYWYRQTLGQGPEFLTYFQNEAQLEKSRLLSDRFSAERPKGSFSTLEIQRTEQGDSAMYLCASSLAFRDRGRNTQYFGPGTRLTVL.

The V gene is TRBV5-1, the J gene TRBJ2-1, with D possibly TRBD2 on 5 matching bases. This CDR3 comprises 13 residues. V was cut by 4 bases and J by 3 bases, with 8 bases left in between. The V gene's germline CDR1 is SGHRS and CDR2 YFSETQ. In DNA, the CDR3 is TGCGCCAGCAGCCCGGGGTTCTACAATGAGCAGTTCTTC. It translates to CASSPGFYNEQFF.

The chain employs TRBV18 and TRBJ1-3; D not resolved. Germline CDR1 reads KGHSH; CDR2 reads LQKENI. V lost 3 bases and J 0 bases, leaving 15 bases between the germline ends. This CDR3 is 17 amino acids long. CDR3 protein: CASSPRGGQSSGNTIYF. The DNA for the CDR3 is TGTGCCAGCTCACCCCGAGGAGGGCAGAGCTCTGGAAACACCATATATTTT.

The rearrangement joins TRBV7-7 to TRBJ2-5; TRBD2 might be the D (6 bases). Germline lookup yields CDR1 SSHAT and CDR2 FNYEAQ (reference sequence). Trimming pared 1 base from V and 3 bases from J, leaving 12 bases between. The CDR3 consists of 15 residues. CDR3 protein: CASSLGGGPEETQYF. CDR3 coding DNA: TGTGCCAGCAGCTTAGGTGGAGGGCCCGAAGAGACCCAGTACTTC.

The rearrangement uses TRBV11-2 and TRBJ2-7; 11 nucleotides line up with TRBD2. In germline, CDR1 is SGHAT, CDR2 FQNNGV. The CDR3 runs to 15 residues. The V segment lost 2 bases and the J segment 3 bases; nucleotides outside the gene matches: 3. CDR3: CASSLTGLAGYEQYF. The CDR3 DNA reads TGTGCCAGCAGCTTAACTGGACTAGCGGGCTACGAGCAGTACTTC. Supplemented by reference TRBV11-2 and TRBJ2-7, the full variable domain reads EAGVAQSPRYKIIEKRQSVAFWCNPISGHATLYWYQQILGQGPKLLIQFQNNGVVDDSQLPKDRFSAERLKGVDSTLKIQPAKLEDSAVYLCASSLTGLAGYEQYFGPGTRLTVT.

This clone was observed many times. This sample includes further DNA sequences coding for the same CDR3. This rearrangement joins TRBV27 to TRBJ1-5, with TRBD1 matching 11 bases. The CDR3 is 14 residues long. J gave up 6 bases and V 6 bases, and 4 bases lay outside the gene matches. Germline V CDR1 and CDR2: MNHEY, SMNVEV (reference sequence). The CDR3 DNA sequence: TGTGCCAGCAGACCCGGGACAGGGGGTCAGCCCCAGCATTTT. As protein: CASRPGTGGQPQHF.

The table lists this clone with a count of one. The chain recombines TRBV7-3 with TRBJ2-2; D uncertain. In germline, CDR1 is SGHTA, CDR2 FQGTGA. V dropped 4 bases and J dropped 9 bases, with 15 bases sitting between them. CDR3 length: 14 amino acids. DNA for the CDR3: TGTGCCAGCAGCTCCCAAGGTTTCCCGAGGGAGCTGTTTTTT. Protein product: CASSSQGFPRELFF.

The chain uses TRBV5-1 and TRBJ1-1; TRBD1 is a possible D gene (6 bases). The CDR3 is 14 amino acids. V lost 4 bases, J lost 5 bases, and 15 bases lay in between. Germline V lookup: CDR1 SGHRS, CDR2 YFSETQ. CDR3 protein: CASSLSGGGTEAFF. The CDR3 DNA reads TGCGCCAGCAGCCTATCCGGGGGCGGTACTGAAGCTTTCTTT.

The chain couples TRBV30 to TRBJ2-7; TRBD2 aligns across 9 bases. The junction had 5 bases not matched to a gene; V was cut back by 0 bases and J by 8 bases. Germline CDR1 and CDR2: GTSNPN and SVGIG (reference sequence). This CDR3 spans 13 amino acids. The CDR3 region has the DNA TGTGCCTGGAGTGTACGCCTAGCGGGGAAGCAGTACTTC. Translation: CAWSVRLAGKQYF.

The chain uses TRBV5-6 and TRBJ1-2; 8 bases align to TRBD1. V trimming: 1 base; J trimming: 7 bases; junction bases outside the gene matches: 6. Germline CDR1 SGHDT, CDR2 YYEEEE. CDR3 length: 14 amino acids. The CDR3 DNA follows: TGTGCCAGCAGCTTGAGGACAGGGACTCTTGGCTACACCTTC. Protein: CASSLRTGTLGYTF.

This clone appeared once. The gene calls are TRBV18 and TRBJ2-1; no firm D call. The CDR3 is made up of 11 amino acids. Germline V gives CDR1 KGHSH, CDR2 LQKENI. Trimming removed 6 bases from V and 3 bases from J, with 3 bases in between. The CDR3 region has the DNA TGTGCCAGCTCTGTCTACAATGAGCAGTTCTTC. Protein sequence: CASSVYNEQFF.

The chain joins TRBV7-9 to TRBJ2-2; TRBD2 is a possible D gene (7 bases). Trimming cost V 4 bases and J 1 base, with 19 bases left between them. This CDR3 spans 18 amino acids. Germline V gene data show CDR1 as SEHNR and CDR2 as FQNEAQ (reference sequence). The CDR3 here is CASSWKRGQRLNTGELFF. CDR3 DNA sequence: TGTGCCAGCAGCTGGAAGCGGGGACAACGACTGAACACCGGGGAGCTGTTTTTT.

The chain has TRBV28 and TRBJ2-5, with TRBD2 matching 12 bases. The ends lost 5 bases at V and 4 bases at J; junction bases unmatched: 5. The CDR3 spans 15 residues. CDR1 and CDR2 from the germline V gene are MDHEN and SYDVKM. CDR3 coding DNA: TGTGCCAGCAGTACCCTAGCGGGGGGGCCAGAGACCCAGTACTTC. This translates into CASSTLAGGPETQYF.